This section outlines one T cell receptor (beta chain) sequence together with its context. Its target is not known. The CDR3 length is 14 residues. With 4 bases removed from V and 6 bases from J, the gap between germline ends came to 13 bases. Germline CDR1 is SNHLY and CDR2 is FYNNEI. The sample originates from a study of CD8+ T cells in alopecia areata. Study findings and constraints: Association of baseline CD8+ expansion with response is uncertain owing to one nonresponder. Scalp clonality and expanded CD8+ clones among the top 100 were significantly decreased by tofacitinib. For lesional scalp, especially alopecia totalis/universalis, clonality was higher than in normal scalp.

The sample's treatment: oral pan-JAK inhibitor, 5-10 mg twice daily. Following extraction, RNA underwent reverse transcription to cDNA, which served as the sequencing template. Here immunoSEQ multiplex PCR was the method, and the copy in TCRdb shows in-frame clones only, minus some. This table holds approximately 180,000 clones, around 60% found once. Specimen: CD4+ T cells sorted from blood, collected around week 50, from a patient treated with tofacitinib. The V call is TRBV2, the J call TRBJ1-5, with D uncertain. The receptor was isolated from a human donor with alopecia areata. The DNA of the CDR3 is TGTGCCAGCAGTGGGCAGGCTTTAGCTCAGCCCCAGCATTTT. As protein: CASSGQALAQPQHF.